The clone carrying this T cell receptor (beta chain) was counted a few times. The antigen is unknown. V gave up 5 bases and J gave up 6 bases, with 11 bases separating them. CDR3 length: 13 residues. Per the germline V gene, CDR1 is SGHRS and CDR2 is YFSETQ. The data belong to a study of T cell responses to AZD1222 COVID-19 vaccine. On the study more broadly: Second-dose schedules of about 4 or about 12 weeks were combined.

Points from the study as a whole: It should be noted that donors were predominantly white British and more often female, and clonal diversity was possibly underestimated.

This table comes from immunoSEQ multiplex PCR, and its TCRdb copy is limited to in-frame clones, with some not included. This table has roughly 110,000 clones, roughly 89% appearing once. The chain combines TRBV5-1 with TRBJ2-2, with D perhaps matching TRBD2 (5 bases). The sequenced sample was peripheral blood, obtained on day 0 of AZD1222 vaccination. This clonotype was sampled from an adult in good health. The CDR3 sequence is CASSSLVSGELFF. CDR3 coding DNA: TGCGCCAGCAGTTCACTAGTGTCCGGGGAGCTGTTTTTT.